This is a list of T cell receptor beta chains from one sample in a study of OX40 agonist ivuxolimab in advanced cancers. Sequenced by immunoSEQ multiplex PCR; TCRdb stores in-frame clones only, minus some. The repertoire consists of about 80,000 clones, with approximately 94% occurring once and the leading ten covering approximately 4.8%. The sequences come from CD4+ or CD8+ T cells sorted from blood, collected in a trial of the OX40 agonist ivuxolimab. The receptors stem from an adult with an advanced solid tumor such as melanoma, head and neck, liver or kidney cancer. CDR3s include the opening cysteine and the closing phenylalanine or tryptophan.

v_call,j_call,cdr3_aa
TRBV5-1,TRBJ1-1,CASSYDRPGNAEAFF
TRBV5-6,TRBJ1-5,CASSLVDREHQPQHF
TRBV6-5,TRBJ1-4,CASGRQGANEKLFF
TRBV6-5,TRBJ1-4,CASSRYRGNEKLFF
TRBV14,TRBJ2-2,CASSPLLGRPGGGELFF
TRBV5-4,TRBJ2-7,CASSPGPPQGSYEQYF
TRBV28,TRBJ1-5,CASSFDSNQPQHF
TRBV5-1,TRBJ1-4,CASSLAEGAREKLFF
TRBV11-3,TRBJ2-1,CASSYRDYNEQFF
TRBV6-5,TRBJ2-1,CASRRVQRHNEQFF
TRBV30,TRBJ1-2,CARQSQGAEGYTF
TRBV6-5,TRBJ1-1,CASHTRPGPNTEAFF
TRBV20-1,TRBJ2-1,CSASGVDEQFF
TRBV10-2,TRBJ2-1,CASSESAAGVQFF
TRBV6-5,TRBJ2-7,CASSYNRGSYEQYF
TRBV10-3,TRBJ2-3,CAISDPLGTQYF
TRBV18,TRBJ2-1,CASSLGLAGAGSYNEQFF
TRBV7-2,TRBJ2-2,CASSIHARGNTGELFF
TRBV19,TRBJ1-4,CASSTTGSLSEKLFF
TRBV7-2,TRBJ2-1,CASSHPANEQFF
TRBV28,TRBJ2-5,CASSLRETQYF
TRBV7-3,TRBJ2-2,CASSFVTGELFF
TRBV27,TRBJ1-5,CASSSRGDRVQPQHF
TRBV2,TRBJ1-5,CASSERVQPQHF
TRBV29-1,TRBJ2-1,CSVDSRLADDNEQFF
TRBV5-1,TRBJ1-3,CASSRQGADGNTIYF
TRBV6-1,TRBJ2-3,CASSIDRSTDTQYF
TRBV2,TRBJ2-1,CASSPRDEQFF
TRBV7-8,TRBJ1-6,CASSTRWSSPLHF
TRBV6-1,TRBJ2-7,CASSEWDEQYF
TRBV7-2,TRBJ2-7,CASSSGTGVREQYF
TRBV2,TRBJ1-5,CASSFRYRNQPQHF
TRBV27,TRBJ2-7,CASSQGVAYEQYF
TRBV7-2,TRBJ2-5,CASSPSGETQYF
TRBV6-5,TRBJ2-5,CASSSDRGRYSETQYF
TRBV5-1,TRBJ2-5,CASSSSGRELETQYF
TRBV28,TRBJ2-1,CATGQGNEQFF
TRBV28,TRBJ2-7,CASTWTGTLGEQYF
TRBV18,TRBJ1-1,CASSPGTGGPGTEAFF
TRBV10-1,TRBJ2-2,CASSDPGRVTGELFF
TRBV4-3,TRBJ2-7,CASSQTGQGPYEQYF
TRBV9,TRBJ2-7,CASSANRDFSSYEQYF
TRBV6-1,TRBJ2-5,CASNSGRIQETQYF
TRBV18,TRBJ2-3,CASSPPGRGSDTQYF
TRBV6-5,TRBJ2-4,CASSPLTGHIQYF
TRBV7-8,TRBJ1-2,CASSPTGATPVDYGYTF
TRBV10-3,TRBJ1-2,CAISEKQGAESYTF
TRBV10-1,TRBJ1-2,CATSGERNYGYTF
TRBV6-1,TRBJ2-1,CASNGDFSKGNEQFF
TRBV7-3,TRBJ2-3,CASSPRLGSDTQYF
TRBV19,TRBJ2-3,CASSNFLAGGTDTQYF
TRBV29-1,TRBJ2-7,CSVLGLAGGPFEQYF
TRBV30,TRBJ2-7,CAWSEGAPYEQYF
TRBV27,TRBJ2-7,CASSFSVSYEQYF
TRBV7-3,TRBJ1-2,CASSSLGRDLAGGYTF
TRBV4-2,TRBJ2-7,CASSQTSGSSYEQYF
TRBV7-2,TRBJ1-1,CASSLNRVGTEAFF
TRBV4-2,TRBJ2-3,CASSRQGRWSTDTQYF
TRBV27,TRBJ2-1,CASSGWRNYNEQFF
TRBV5-1,TRBJ1-1,CASSPRTGKEGTEAFF